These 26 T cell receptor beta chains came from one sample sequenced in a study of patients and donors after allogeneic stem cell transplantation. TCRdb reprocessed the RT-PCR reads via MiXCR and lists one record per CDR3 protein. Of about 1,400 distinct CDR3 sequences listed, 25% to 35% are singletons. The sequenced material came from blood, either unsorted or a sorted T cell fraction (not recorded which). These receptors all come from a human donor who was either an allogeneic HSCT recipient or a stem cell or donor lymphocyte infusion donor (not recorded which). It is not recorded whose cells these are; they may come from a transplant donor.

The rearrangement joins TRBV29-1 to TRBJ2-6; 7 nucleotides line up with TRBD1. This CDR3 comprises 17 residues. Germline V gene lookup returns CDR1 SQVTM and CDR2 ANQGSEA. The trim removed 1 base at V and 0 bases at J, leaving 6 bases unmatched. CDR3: CSVEVRTGSSGANVLTF. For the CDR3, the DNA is TGCAGCGTTGAAGTTAGGACAGGCAGCTCTGGGGCCAACGTCCTGACTTTC.

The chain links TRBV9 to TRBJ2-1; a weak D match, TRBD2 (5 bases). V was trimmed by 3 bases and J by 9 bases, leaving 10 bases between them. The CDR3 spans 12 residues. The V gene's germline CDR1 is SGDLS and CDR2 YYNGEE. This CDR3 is CASSGLAPEQFF. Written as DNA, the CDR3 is TGTGCCAGCAGCGGGTTAGCGCCTGAGCAGTTCTTC.

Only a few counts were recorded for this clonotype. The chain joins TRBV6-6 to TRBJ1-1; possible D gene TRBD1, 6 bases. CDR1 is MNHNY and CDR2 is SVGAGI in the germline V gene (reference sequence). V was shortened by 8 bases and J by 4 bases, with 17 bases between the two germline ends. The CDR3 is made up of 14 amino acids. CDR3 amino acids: CASAYGETGTEAFF. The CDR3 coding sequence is TGTGCCAGCGCCTATGGGGAGACAGGCACTGAAGCTTTCTTT.

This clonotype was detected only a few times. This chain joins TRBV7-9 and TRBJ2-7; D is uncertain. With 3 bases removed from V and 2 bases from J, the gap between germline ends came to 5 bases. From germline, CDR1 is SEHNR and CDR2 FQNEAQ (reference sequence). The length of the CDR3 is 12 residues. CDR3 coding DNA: TGTGCCAGCAGCTTCCAGGCCTACGAGCAGTACTTC. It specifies CASSFQAYEQYF. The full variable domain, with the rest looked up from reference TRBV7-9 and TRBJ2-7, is DTGVSQNPRHKITKRGQNVTFRCDPISEHNRLYWYRQTLGQGPEFLTYFQNEAQLEKSRLLSDRFSAERPKGSFSTLEIQRTEQGDSAMYLCASSFQAYEQYFGPGTRLTVT.

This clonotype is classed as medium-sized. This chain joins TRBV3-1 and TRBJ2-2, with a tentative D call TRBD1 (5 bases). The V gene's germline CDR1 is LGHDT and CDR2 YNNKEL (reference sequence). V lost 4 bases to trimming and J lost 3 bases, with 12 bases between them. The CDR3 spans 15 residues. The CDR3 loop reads CASSRGIGYTGELFF. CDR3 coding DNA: TGTGCCAGCAGCCGGGGCATCGGTTACACCGGGGAGCTGTTTTTT. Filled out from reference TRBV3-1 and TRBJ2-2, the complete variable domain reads DTAVSQTPKYLVTQMGNDKSIKCEQNLGHDTMYWYKQDSKKFLKIMFSYNNKELIINETVPNRFSPKSPDKAHLNLHINSLELGDSAVYFCASSRGIGYTGELFFGEGSRLTVL.

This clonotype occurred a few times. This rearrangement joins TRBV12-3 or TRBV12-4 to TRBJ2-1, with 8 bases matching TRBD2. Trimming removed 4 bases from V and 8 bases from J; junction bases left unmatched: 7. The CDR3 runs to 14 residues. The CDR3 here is CASSSAGEGYEQFF. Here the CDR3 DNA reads TGTGCCAGCAGTTCAGCGGGAGAAGGTTATGAGCAGTTCTTC.

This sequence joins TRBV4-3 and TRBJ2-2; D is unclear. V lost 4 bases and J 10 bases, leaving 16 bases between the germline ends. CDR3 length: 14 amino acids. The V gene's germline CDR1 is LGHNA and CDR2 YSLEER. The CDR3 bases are TGCGCCAGCAGCCCTAGGCCCTTTTCGGAGGAGCTGTTTTTT. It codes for CASSPRPFSEELFF.

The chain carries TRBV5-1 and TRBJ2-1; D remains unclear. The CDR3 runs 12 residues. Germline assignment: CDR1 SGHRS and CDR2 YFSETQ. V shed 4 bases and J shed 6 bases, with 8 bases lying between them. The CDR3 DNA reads TGCGCCAGCAGCCCGGACCTCAATGAGCAGTTCTTC. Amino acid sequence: CASSPDLNEQFF.

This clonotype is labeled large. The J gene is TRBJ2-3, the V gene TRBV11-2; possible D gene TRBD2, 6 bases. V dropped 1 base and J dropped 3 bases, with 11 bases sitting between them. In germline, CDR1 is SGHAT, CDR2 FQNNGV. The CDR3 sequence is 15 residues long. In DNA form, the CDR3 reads TGTGCCAGCAGCTTAGTCGCGGGATCGACAGATACGCAGTATTTT. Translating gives CASSLVAGSTDTQYF.

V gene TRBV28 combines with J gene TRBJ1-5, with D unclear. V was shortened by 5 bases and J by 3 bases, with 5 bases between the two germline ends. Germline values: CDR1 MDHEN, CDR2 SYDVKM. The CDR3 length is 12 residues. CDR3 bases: TGTGCCAGCAGTCAGACCAATCAGCCCCAGCATTTT. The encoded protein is CASSQTNQPQHF.

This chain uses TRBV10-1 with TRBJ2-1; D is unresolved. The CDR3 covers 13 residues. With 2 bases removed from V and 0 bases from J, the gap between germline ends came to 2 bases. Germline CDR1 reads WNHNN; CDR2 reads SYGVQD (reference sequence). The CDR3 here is CASSENSYNEQFF. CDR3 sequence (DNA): TGCGCCAGCAGTGAGAACTCCTACAATGAGCAGTTCTTC.

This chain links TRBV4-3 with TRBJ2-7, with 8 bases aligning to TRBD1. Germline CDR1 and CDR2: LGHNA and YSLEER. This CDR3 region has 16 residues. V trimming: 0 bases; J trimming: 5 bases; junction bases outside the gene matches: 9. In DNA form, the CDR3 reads TGCGCCAGCAGCCAAGAATCCGGGACAGGCGGCCACGAGCAGTACTTC. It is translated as CASSQESGTGGHEQYF.

This CDR3 is CASSLDFYNEQFF. The CDR3 bases are TGTGCCAGCAGCTTAGACTTCTACAATGAGCAGTTCTTC. The chain employs TRBV11-2 and TRBJ2-1; D unresolved. The CDR3 loop spans 13 amino acids. Germline loops: CDR1 SGHAT, CDR2 FQNNGV. Trimming took off 0 bases at V and 3 bases at J, with 3 bases between the two ends.

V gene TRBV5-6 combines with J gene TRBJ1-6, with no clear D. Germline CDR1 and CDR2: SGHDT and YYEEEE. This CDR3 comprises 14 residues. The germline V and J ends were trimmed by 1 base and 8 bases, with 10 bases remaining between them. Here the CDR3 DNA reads TGTGCCAGCAGCTTGATGGCGGCTTATTCACCCCTCCACTTT. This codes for CASSLMAAYSPLHF.

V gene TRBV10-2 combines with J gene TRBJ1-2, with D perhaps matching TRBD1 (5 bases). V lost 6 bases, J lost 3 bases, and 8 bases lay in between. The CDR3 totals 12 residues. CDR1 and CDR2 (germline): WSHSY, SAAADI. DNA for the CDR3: TGCGCCAGCAGGCGGGACGACTATGGCTACACCTTC. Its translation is CASRRDDYGYTF.

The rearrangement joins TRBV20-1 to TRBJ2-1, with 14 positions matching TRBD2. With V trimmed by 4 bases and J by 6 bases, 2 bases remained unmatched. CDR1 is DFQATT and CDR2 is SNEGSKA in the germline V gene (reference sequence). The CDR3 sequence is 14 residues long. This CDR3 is CSATGTSGSNEQFF. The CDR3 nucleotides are TGCAGTGCTACCGGGACTAGCGGGAGCAATGAGCAGTTCTTC.

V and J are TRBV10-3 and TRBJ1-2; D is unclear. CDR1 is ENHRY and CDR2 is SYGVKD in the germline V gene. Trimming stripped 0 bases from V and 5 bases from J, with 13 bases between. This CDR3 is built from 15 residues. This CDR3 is CAISESVRRPYGYTF. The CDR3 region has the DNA TGTGCCATCAGTGAGTCAGTAAGGAGACCGTATGGCTACACCTTC.

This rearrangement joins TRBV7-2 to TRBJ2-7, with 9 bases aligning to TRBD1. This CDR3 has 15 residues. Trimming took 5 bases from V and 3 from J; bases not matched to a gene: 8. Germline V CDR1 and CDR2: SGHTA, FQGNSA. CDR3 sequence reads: CASSQSGTGIYEQYF. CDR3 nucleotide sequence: TGTGCCAGCAGCCAGTCCGGGACAGGGATCTACGAGCAGTACTTC.

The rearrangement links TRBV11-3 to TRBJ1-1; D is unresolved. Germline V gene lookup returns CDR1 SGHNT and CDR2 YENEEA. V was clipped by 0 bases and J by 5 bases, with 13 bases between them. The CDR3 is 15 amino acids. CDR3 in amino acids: CASSLEGRLGTEAFF. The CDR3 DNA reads TGTGCCAGCAGCTTAGAGGGCAGACTAGGAACTGAAGCTTTCTTT.

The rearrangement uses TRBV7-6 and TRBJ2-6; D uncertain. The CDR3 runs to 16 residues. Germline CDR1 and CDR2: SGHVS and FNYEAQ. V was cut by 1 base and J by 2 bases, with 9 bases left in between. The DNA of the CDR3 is TGTGCCAGCAGCTTAGACGGAAGCCCTGGGGCCAACGTCCTGACTTTC. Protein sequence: CASSLDGSPGANVLTF. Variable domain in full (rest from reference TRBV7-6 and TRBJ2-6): GAGVSQSPRYKVTKRGQDVALRCDPISGHVSLYWYRQALGQGPEFLTYFNYEAQQDKSGLPNDRFSAERPEGSISTLTIQRTEQRDSAMYRCASSLDGSPGANVLTFGAGSRLTVL.

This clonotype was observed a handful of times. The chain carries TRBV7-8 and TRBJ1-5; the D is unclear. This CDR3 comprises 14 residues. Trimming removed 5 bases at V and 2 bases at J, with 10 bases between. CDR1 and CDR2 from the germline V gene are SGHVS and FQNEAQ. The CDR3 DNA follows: TGTGCCAGCAGCCCCCGTGGGGGCAATCAGCCCCAGCATTTT. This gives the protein CASSPRGGNQPQHF.

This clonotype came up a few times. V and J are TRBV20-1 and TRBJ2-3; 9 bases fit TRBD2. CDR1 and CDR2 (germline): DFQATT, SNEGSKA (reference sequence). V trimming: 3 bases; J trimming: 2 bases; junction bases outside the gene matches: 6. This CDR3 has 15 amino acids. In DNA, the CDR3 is TGCAGTGCTAGGAGGCTAGCGGGGACCACAGATACGCAGTATTTT. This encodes CSARRLAGTTDTQYF.

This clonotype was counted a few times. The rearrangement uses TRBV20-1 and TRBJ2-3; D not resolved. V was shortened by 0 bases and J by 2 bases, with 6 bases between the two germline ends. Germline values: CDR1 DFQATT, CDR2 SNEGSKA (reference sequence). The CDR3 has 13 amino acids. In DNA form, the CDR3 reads TGCAGTGCTAGAGACCGTTACACAGATACGCAGTATTTT. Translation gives CSARDRYTDTQYF.

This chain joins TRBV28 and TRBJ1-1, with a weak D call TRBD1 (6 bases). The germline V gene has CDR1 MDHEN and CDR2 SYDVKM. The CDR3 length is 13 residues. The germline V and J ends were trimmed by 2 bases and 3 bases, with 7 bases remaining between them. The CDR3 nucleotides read TGTGCCAGCAGTTTACAGGGGCACACTGAAGCTTTCTTT. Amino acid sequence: CASSLQGHTEAFF.

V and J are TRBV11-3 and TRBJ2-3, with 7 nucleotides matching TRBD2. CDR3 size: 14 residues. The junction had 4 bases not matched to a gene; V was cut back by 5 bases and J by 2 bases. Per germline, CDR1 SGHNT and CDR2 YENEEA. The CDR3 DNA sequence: TGTGCCAGCAGCCGGGACTACTTCACAGATACGCAGTATTTT. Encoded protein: CASSRDYFTDTQYF.

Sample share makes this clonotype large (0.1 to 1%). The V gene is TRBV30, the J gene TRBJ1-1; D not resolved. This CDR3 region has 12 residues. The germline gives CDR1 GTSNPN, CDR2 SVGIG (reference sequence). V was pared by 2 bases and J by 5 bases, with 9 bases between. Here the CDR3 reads CAWSPSTTEAFF. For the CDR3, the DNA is TGTGCCTGGAGTCCTTCAACGACTGAAGCTTTCTTT.